The next 2 T cell receptor beta chains were all read from a single sample in a study of blood T cell repertoires in COVID-19. TCRdb's copy holds only in-frame clones and misses some; the assay was immunoSEQ multiplex PCR. The sample contains 150,000 to 250,000 clones, roughly 87% of which appear only once. Sequences were obtained from PBMCs or T cells enriched from blood (not recorded which). Receptors originate from a woman in her 30s who had recovered from COVID-19.

The CDR3: CASSVRPQDSGRETQYF. The CDR3 DNA is TGTGCCAGCAGCGTCCGTCCCCAAGATAGCGGGAGAGAGACCCAGTACTTC. This chain connects TRBV9 to TRBJ2-5; 9 bases map to TRBD2. This CDR3 region has 17 residues. Trimming cost V 2 bases and J 4 bases; bases outside gene matches: 12. CDR1 is SGDLS and CDR2 is YYNGEE in the germline V gene.

The chain is built from TRBV9 and TRBJ1-3; D might be TRBD1 (6 bases). Germline V gene data show CDR1 as SGDLS and CDR2 as YYNGEE. This CDR3 is 17 amino acids long. Trimming removed 3 bases at V and 4 bases at J, with 20 bases between. The CDR3 here is CASSAGDRRGSGNTIYF. For the CDR3, the DNA is TGTGCCAGCAGCGCGGGCGACAGAAGGGGGTCCGGAAACACCATATATTTT. The entire variable domain, with the rest obtained from reference TRBV9 and TRBJ1-3, is as follows: DSGVTQTPKHLITATGQRVTLRCSPRSGDLSVYWYQQSLDQGLQFLIQYYNGEERAKGNILERFSAQQFPDLHSELNLSSLELGDSALYFCASSAGDRRGSGNTIYFGEGSWLTVV.